This is a list of T cell receptor beta chains from one sample in a study of T-cell memory formation after mild COVID-19. TCRdb redid the calling of the 5' RACE reads with MiXCR, one entry per CDR3 protein. The table lists 300,000 to 350,000 distinct CDR3 sequences, approximately 15% of them singletons. Sequenced sample: PBMCs or a T cell subset sorted from them (not recorded which). These receptors came from a young man who had mild COVID-19 (a few samples of this study predate the infection). Cell type and time point are not known. Each CDR3 is given with its conserved first and last residue. Fields, in order: CDR3 length, V gene, J gene, clone size, D gene, CDR3 DNA, CDR3 protein. D genes are given only for firm matches. For some rows the clone size is stated as once, few or many, or as a class when expanded; others skip it.

14	TRBV4-1	TRBJ2-5	many	TRBD2	TGCGCCAGCAGCACGGGTAGCGGGGAAGAGACCCAGTACTTC	CASSTGSGEETQYF
15	TRBV6-6	TRBJ2-1	few	-	TGTGCCAGCAGGGGAAAGGACTGGCCTCAGGATGAGCAGTTCTTC	CASRGKDWPQDEQFF
15	TRBV30	TRBJ1-2	few	-	TGTGCCTGGAGTGTATCGGGCAGGGGTAAATTTGGCTACACCTTC	CAWSVSGRGKFGYTF
15	TRBV10-3	TRBJ2-3	few	-	TGTGCCATCAGCTCTTCCCGACTAGAACTGGATACGCAGTATTTT	CAISSSRLELDTQYF
13	TRBV27	TRBJ2-2	-	-	TGTGCCAGTGCATGGGGCAAGGACGGGGAGCTGTTTTTT	CASAWGKDGELFF
18	TRBV19	TRBJ2-3	few	-	TGTGCCAGTAGTATAGATGATCGCCCAACGGGGGGCACAGATACGCAGTATTTT	CASSIDDRPTGGTDTQYF
13	TRBV12-3/TRBV12-4	TRBJ2-5	few	-	TGTGCCAGCACCCTGGGGCAGCAAGAGACCCAGTACTTC	CASTLGQQETQYF
14	TRBV28	TRBJ1-1	-	-	TGTGCCAGCAGGGTCCCAGGGCCTTGGGGTGAAGCTTTCTTT	CASRVPGPWGEAFF
14	TRBV5-1	TRBJ2-1	few	-	TGCGCCAGCAGCTTGGGACCCGACGGCAATGAGCAGTTCTTC	CASSLGPDGNEQFF
13	TRBV5-6	TRBJ2-7	-	-	TGTGCCAGCAGCCTGGACAACGCCTACGAGCAGTACTTC	CASSLDNAYEQYF
15	TRBV3-1	TRBJ2-1	few	-	TGTGCCAGCAGCTCACGGGGGCTCCCCGTCAATGAGCAGTTCTTC	CASSSRGLPVNEQFF
14	TRBV12-3/TRBV12-4	TRBJ2-5	-	-	TGTGCCAGCAGTTTTCGGCCCCTTGTAGAGACCCAGTACTTC	CASSFRPLVETQYF
15	TRBV4-2	TRBJ1-4	-	TRBD1	TGTGCCAGCAGCCAAGATCCGGGACAGAATGAAAAACTGTTTTTT	CASSQDPGQNEKLFF
14	TRBV18	TRBJ1-4	few	TRBD1	TGTGCCAGCTCACCACGGGACAGTAATGAAAAACTGTTTTTT	CASSPRDSNEKLFF
18	TRBV9	TRBJ2-2	few	TRBD2	TGTGCCAGCAGCCCACGACTAGCGGGGGGACTGAACACCGGGGAGCTGTTTTTT	CASSPRLAGGLNTGELFF
13	TRBV7-8	TRBJ1-6	-	TRBD1	TGTGCCAGCAGCTTTACAGGGGATTCACCCCTCCACTTT	CASSFTGDSPLHF
16	TRBV6-2/TRBV6-3	TRBJ2-1	many	TRBD2	TGTGCCAGCAGTTACTCCTGGCGGGGGGGCCAGGGTGAGCAGTTCTTC	CASSYSWRGGQGEQFF
14	TRBV6-2/TRBV6-3	TRBJ2-7	many	-	TGTGCCAGCAGTACGCTCACAGGGTTCTACGAGCAGTACTTC	CASSTLTGFYEQYF
13	TRBV15	TRBJ2-2	few	-	TGTGCCACCAGCAGAGATCACGGCGGGGAGCTGTTTTTT	CATSRDHGGELFF
14	TRBV5-4	TRBJ2-7	many	-	TGTGCCAGCAGCCGCGGGTTAACTACGGGAGAGCAGTACTTC	CASSRGLTTGEQYF
16	TRBV4-3	TRBJ1-6	-	TRBD1	TGCGCCAGCAGCCAAGGGTTAGGACAGGGCAATTCACCCCTCCACTTT	CASSQGLGQGNSPLHF
17	TRBV5-1	TRBJ2-1	-	TRBD2	TGCGCCAGCAGCCCGGGACTAGCGGGTTACTCCTACAATGAGCAGTTCTTC	CASSPGLAGYSYNEQFF
17	TRBV9	TRBJ2-3	few	TRBD2	TGTGCCAGCAGCACGGGACTAGCGGGGGGGCCAGGGGATACGCAGTATTTT	CASSTGLAGGPGDTQYF
14	TRBV7-3	TRBJ2-3	-	TRBD2	TGTGCCAGCGGGGTAGCGGGGGGCACAGATACGCAGTATTTT	CASGVAGGTDTQYF
14	TRBV7-9	TRBJ2-5	few	-	TGTGCCAGCAGCTTAGAGTACCCGGCGGAGACCCAGTACTTC	CASSLEYPAETQYF
13	TRBV3-1	TRBJ2-5	-	TRBD2	TGTGCCAGCAGCACACTAGCGGGGGAGACCCAGTACTTC	CASSTLAGETQYF
13	TRBV5-6	TRBJ2-3	few	TRBD1	TGTGCCAGCAGCTCGGACAGGGCAGATACGCAGTATTTT	CASSSDRADTQYF
15	TRBV7-2	TRBJ2-3	many	-	TGTGCCAGCAGCCAAAACAGCGGTTTCACAGATACGCAGTATTTT	CASSQNSGFTDTQYF
16	TRBV7-8	TRBJ2-1	few	-	TGTGCCAGCAGCGTCCTCCGGACGGTCACGGACAATGAGCAGTTCTTC	CASSVLRTVTDNEQFF
14	TRBV12-3/TRBV12-4	TRBJ1-2	-	-	TGTGCCAGCAGCCTAACCCCACCTGGTTATGGCTACACCTTC	CASSLTPPGYGYTF
12	TRBV29-1	TRBJ1-1	-	-	TGCAGCGTTGGGGGGGTGAACACTGAAGCTTTCTTT	CSVGGVNTEAFF
16	TRBV7-6	TRBJ2-3	-	TRBD2	TGTGCCAGCAGCTTAGCACTAGCGGGGGCCCAAGGTACGCAGTATTTT	CASSLALAGAQGTQYF
13	TRBV7-3	TRBJ1-1	-	TRBD1	TGTGCCAGCAGCTTACTGGGACAGGGTGAAGCTTTCTTT	CASSLLGQGEAFF
17	TRBV29-1	TRBJ2-1	-	TRBD2	TGCAGCGTTGAATTATTGACTAGCGGGAGCTCCTACAATGAGCAGTTCTTC	CSVELLTSGSSYNEQFF
13	TRBV10-3	TRBJ1-2	few	-	TGTGCCATCAGTGACGGACCCCTCGCTGGCTACACCTTC	CAISDGPLAGYTF
15	TRBV6-2/TRBV6-3	TRBJ2-6	-	TRBD1	TGTGCCAGCAGGACAGGGTACTCTGGGGCCAACGTCCTGACTTTC	CASRTGYSGANVLTF
14	TRBV4-1	TRBJ2-1	few	-	TGCGCCAGCAGCCAAGAACGGACAGCATCTGAGCAGTTCTTC	CASSQERTASEQFF
16	TRBV5-6	TRBJ2-3	-	-	TGTGCCAGCAGCTTAGTGTCCAGCGGGCCCACAGATACGCAGTATTTT	CASSLVSSGPTDTQYF
16	TRBV11-2	TRBJ2-5	-	-	TGTGCCAGCAGCTTAAAGTTAGACAGCAAAGGAGAGACCCAGTACTTC	CASSLKLDSKGETQYF
16	TRBV9	TRBJ1-1	few	TRBD1	TGTGCCAGCAGCGCCCCGGGACAGGGGGCGATCGCTGAAGCTTTCTTT	CASSAPGQGAIAEAFF
12	TRBV5-6	TRBJ1-1	-	-	TGTGCCAGCAGCTTGACACAGCGGATGGGGTCTTTT	CASSLTQRMGSF
11	TRBV20-1	TRBJ2-3	-	-	TGCAGTGCCCCGGAATCAGATACGCAGTATTTT	CSAPESDTQYF
16	TRBV6-2/TRBV6-3	TRBJ2-1	-	TRBD1	TGTGCCAGCAGTTACTCGTGGGGACAGGGGGCCTATGAGCAGTTCTTC	CASSYSWGQGAYEQFF